This TCR beta chain was captured in a study of Ad26.COV2.S vaccination and SARS-CoV-2 variants. Turning to the study itself: Once or twice, 56 days apart, Ad26.COV2.S was delivered intramuscularly.

Germline trimming cut 4 bases from V and 2 bases from J; bases unmatched to any gene: 7. This CDR3 comprises 15 residues. The V gene's germline CDR1 is MNHEY and CDR2 SVGAGI. Generated by immunoSEQ multiplex PCR, the TCRdb table keeps only in-frame clones and is missing some. The repertoire has about 460,000 clones, roughly nine tenths of them found once; the top ten carry about 1.5%. Treatment: some 20 received Ad26.COV2.S at low or high dose, single or two shots; roughly five received placebo; per-sample allocation not given. Sampling occurred on day 63 after the first vaccine or placebo injection.

J is TRBJ1-2 and V is TRBV6-5; TRBD1 matches 7 bases. The TCR comes from a person aged 18 to 65 who received the Ad26.COV2.S COVID-19 vaccine or a placebo. Sequenced material: peripheral blood, taken in a trial of Ad26.COV2.S vaccine versus placebo. The CDR3: CASSSTGVRNYGYTF. CDR3 nucleotides: TGTGCCAGCAGTTCTACAGGGGTGAGGAACTATGGCTACACCTTC.